The T cell receptor (beta chain) described here comes from a study of control samples from healthy donors and cancer patients (dated by TCRdb to 2018 to 2020). V is reduced by 1 base and J by 4 bases, leaving a spacing of 7 bases between them. Taken from the germline V gene, the CDR1 and CDR2 loops are MGHRA and YSYEKL. The CDR3 runs 13 residues from the cysteine to the phenylalanine. Left in the record is the CDR3 DNA by itself, 39 bases read in frame from the first base. This clone was detected only a few times. Its antigen remains unidentified. Base qualities are missing; no much larger clone stands one base away. The library was prepared using the immunoSEQ multiplex PCR assay. The table comes from immuneACCESS by way of TCRdb, which keeps in-frame sequences with V and J called. Part of the clones is missing from these tables; in studies checked, under half for an unresolved V gene and the rest for unknown reasons. For this sample there are about 100,000 clones; around 85% appear just once. The ten biggest clones cover approximately 19% of the sample.

Here the chain combines TRBV4-1 and TRBJ1-2; the D gene assignment is ambiguous. The sequence was collected from a man aged 30 to 39 in good health. The sequencing sample was made of blood. CDR3 loop: CASSQVNSYGYTF. The sequenced DNA is TGCGCCAGCAGCCAAGTGAACAGCTATGGCTACACCTTC.